The clone carrying this TCR beta chain was seen a few times. What it binds is unknown. J gave up 6 bases and V 6 bases, and 6 bases lay outside the gene matches. The CDR3 spans 15 residues. Germline CDR1 is MNHNS and CDR2 is SASEGT. Per sorted-subset replicate PCR, input was around 220 ng DNA, representing about 30,000 T cell genomes. Sequencing was performed with immunoSEQ multiplex PCR; in TCRdb, only in-frame clones are kept and a portion is missing. The sample includes about 980,000 clones, 70% to 85% of them seen just once. This sample is part of a study of shared clonotypes between healthy human individuals. Across the whole study: Donor composition was a couple of women and three men, aged 18 to 49. Regarding the study as a whole: Clonotypes that were shared across a few donors made up around 5% of naive CD4 clonotypes.

What was sequenced was memory CD4+ T cells sorted from blood. Subset noted: CD45RA-negative fraction. The chain has TRBV6-1 and TRBJ1-5; 12 bases align to TRBD1. This sequence originates from a man younger than 35 in good health. This CDR3 reads CASRTGTGGGQPQHF. For the CDR3, the DNA is TGTGCCAGCAGAACCGGGACAGGGGGCGGTCAGCCCCAGCATTTT.